This TCR beta chain was found in a study of T cell responses to AZD1222 COVID-19 vaccine. CDR1 and CDR2 from the germline V gene are GTSNPN and SVGIG (reference sequence). Trimming removed 5 bases at V and 1 base at J, with 11 bases between. The CDR3 runs to 13 residues. Clones were sequenced by immunoSEQ multiplex PCR, and TCRdb holds only the in-frame ones, with some missing. This sample yields about 150,000 clones, of which approximately 90% are seen a single time; 5% to 5.5% belongs to the top ten. The sequences come from peripheral blood, collected on day 0 of AZD1222 vaccination. This receptor was identified in an adult in good health. This chain uses TRBV30 with TRBJ1-1; D is ambiguous. CDR3 nucleotides: TGTGCCTGGGAAGGCGGAACGAACACTGAAGCTTTCTTT. It translates to CAWEGGTNTEAFF. Full variable domain (remainder filled in from reference TRBV30 and TRBJ1-1): SQTIHQWPATLVQPVGSPLSLECTVEGTSNPNLYWYRQAAGRGLQLLFYSVGIGQISSEVPQNLSASRPQDRQFILSSKKLLLSDSGFYLCAWEGGTNTEAFFGQGTRLTVV.